Below, 10 T cell receptor beta chains from the same sample are listed, as sequenced in a study of PD-1 blockade in classical Hodgkin lymphoma. This table comes from immunoSEQ multiplex PCR, and its TCRdb copy is limited to in-frame clones, with some not included. This sample carries 20,000 to 25,000 clones, 94% of them seen once, and the ten largest clones take about 3.9%. The time point: newly diagnosed, previously untreated cHL patient sample. The specimen sequenced was peripheral blood mononuclear cells (PBMCs). These TCRs come from a human donor with classical Hodgkin lymphoma.

The V gene is TRBV20-1, the J gene TRBJ2-7; D is unclear. The CDR3 contains 11 residues. In germline, CDR1 is DFQATT, CDR2 SNEGSKA (reference sequence). V dropped 3 bases and J dropped 5 bases, with 8 bases sitting between them. CDR3 protein: CSASTANEQYF. CDR3 in DNA: TGCAGTGCTAGCACAGCGAACGAGCAGTACTTC.

V and J are TRBV25-1 and TRBJ1-2; 8 bases are a match to TRBD1. The CDR3 has 16 residues. The J segment lost 6 bases and the V segment lost 1 base, leaving 10 bases of the junction unmatched. Germline-derived CDR1 and CDR2 are MGHDK and SYGVNS. The CDR3 DNA follows: TGTGCCAGCAGTGAATCCGGGACAGGCGGCCTCGATGGCTACACCTTC. Amino acids: CASSESGTGGLDGYTF.

The genes are TRBV30 and TRBJ1-4; D is unresolved. The CDR3 is made up of 11 amino acids. V shed 6 bases and J shed 4 bases, with 6 bases lying between them. CDR1 GTSNPN and CDR2 SVGIG come from the germline V gene (reference sequence). CDR3 loop: CACRGNEKLFF. Here the CDR3 DNA reads TGTGCCTGTCGTGGTAATGAAAAACTGTTTTTT.

The chain couples TRBV28 to TRBJ1-2; D possibly corresponds to TRBD1 (6 bases). The CDR3 loop spans 13 amino acids. Trimming took off 6 bases at V and 8 bases at J, with 16 bases between the two ends. Germline values: CDR1 MDHEN, CDR2 SYDVKM. The CDR3 loop reads CASSATGSGGYTF. DNA for the CDR3: TGTGCCAGCAGCGCAACAGGGTCAGGCGGCTACACCTTC.

J is TRBJ2-1 and V is TRBV5-1; unclear D gene. This CDR3 is 10 amino acids long. Germline V gene sequence: CDR1 SGHRS, CDR2 YFSETQ. Trimming removed 1 base from V and 12 bases from J, with 5 bases in between. CDR3 loop: CASSLRGQFF. The CDR3 DNA reads as TGCGCCAGCAGCTTGCGAGGGCAGTTCTTC.

The gene calls are TRBV29-1 and TRBJ1-5, with 9 bases that match TRBD1. The CDR3 consists of 13 residues. The V and J ends lost 8 bases and 4 bases, in that order; junction bases with no gene match: 6. Germline V gives CDR1 SQVTM, CDR2 ANQGSEA. The chain's CDR3 is CSLPDRGNQPQHF. CDR3 nucleotides: TGCAGCTTACCGGACAGGGGTAATCAGCCCCAGCATTTT.

The DNA for the CDR3 is TGTGCCAGCAGCGTAGATGGGTTAATAGATACGCAGTATTTT. It codes for CASSVDGLIDTQYF. The rearrangement uses TRBV9 and TRBJ2-3, with D hard to call. Germline assignment: CDR1 SGDLS and CDR2 YYNGEE. V lost 0 bases, J lost 5 bases, and 10 bases lay in between. The CDR3 covers 14 residues.

Comment on this clone: Sequence at one end of the junction differs from germline and may be a read error. J is TRBJ2-5 and V is TRBV2; 11 bases are a match to TRBD2. The CDR3 totals 13 residues. CDR1 and CDR2 from the germline V gene are SNHLY and FYNNEI. The CDR3 DNA is TGTGCCAGCAGTGACGGGACTAGCGGTCTTAGGAACTTC. Translation: CASSDGTSGLRNF. Together with reference TRBV2 and TRBJ2-5, the CDR3 gives the full variable domain: EPEVTQTPSHQVTQMGQEVILRCVPISNHLYFYWYRQILGQKVEFLVSFYNNEISEKSEIFDDQFSVERPDGSNFTLKIRSTKLEDSAMYFCASSDGTSGLRNFGPGTRLLVL.

The CDR3 loop is CASSYTDTQYF. CDR3 in DNA: TGTGCCAGCAGCTACACAGATACGCAGTATTTT. The V and J genes are TRBV7-2 and TRBJ2-3, with D unresolved. Trimming removed 4 bases from V and 2 bases from J, with 1 base in between. The CDR3 has 11 residues. Germline values: CDR1 SGHTA, CDR2 FQGNSA.

The chain combines TRBV7-9 with TRBJ1-5; D is unclear. The CDR3 extends over 14 amino acids. Germline V gene data show CDR1 as SEHNR and CDR2 as FQNEAQ (reference sequence). V was pared by 2 bases and J by 1 base, with 6 bases between. DNA of the CDR3: TGTGCCAGCAGCTTAACCAGCAGCAATCAGCCCCAGCATTTT. Translated, it gives CASSLTSSNQPQHF.